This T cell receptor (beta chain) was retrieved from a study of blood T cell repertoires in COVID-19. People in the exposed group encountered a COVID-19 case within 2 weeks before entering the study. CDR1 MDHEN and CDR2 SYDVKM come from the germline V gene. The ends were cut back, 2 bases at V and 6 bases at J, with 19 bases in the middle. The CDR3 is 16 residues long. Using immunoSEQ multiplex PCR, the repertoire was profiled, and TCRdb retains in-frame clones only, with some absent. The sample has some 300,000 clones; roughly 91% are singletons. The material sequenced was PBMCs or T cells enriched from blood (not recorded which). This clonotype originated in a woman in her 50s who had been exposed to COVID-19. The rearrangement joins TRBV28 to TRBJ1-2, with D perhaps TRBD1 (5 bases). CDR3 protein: CASSLKGRSRVDGYTF. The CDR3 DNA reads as TGTGCCAGCAGTTTAAAGGGTCGGAGCAGGGTGGATGGCTACACCTTC.